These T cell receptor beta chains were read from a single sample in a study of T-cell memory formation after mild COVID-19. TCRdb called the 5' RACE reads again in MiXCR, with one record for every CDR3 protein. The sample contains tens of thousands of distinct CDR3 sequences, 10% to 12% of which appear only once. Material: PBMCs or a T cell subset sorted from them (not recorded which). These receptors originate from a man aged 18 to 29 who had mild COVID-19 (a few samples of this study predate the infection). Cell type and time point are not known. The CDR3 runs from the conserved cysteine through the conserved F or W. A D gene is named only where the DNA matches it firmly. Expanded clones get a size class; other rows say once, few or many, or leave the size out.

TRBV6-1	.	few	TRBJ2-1	CASSLPQGGYNEQFF	TGTGCCAGCAGTCTCCCACAGGGGGGGTACAATGAGCAGTTCTTC
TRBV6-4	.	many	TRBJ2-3	CASSDGQGGADTQYF	TGTGCCAGCAGTGATGGCCAAGGGGGAGCAGATACGCAGTATTTT
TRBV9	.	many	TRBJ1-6	CASSPAGGVPPLHF	TGTGCCAGCAGCCCCGCCGGTGGAGTCCCACCCCTCCACTTT
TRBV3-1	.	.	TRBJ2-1	CASSQGLEQFF	TGTGCCAGCAGCCAAGGGCTAGAGCAGTTCTTC
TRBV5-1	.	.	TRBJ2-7	CASSSAATGDYEQYF	TGCGCCAGCAGCTCCGCCGCGACAGGTGACTACGAGCAGTACTTC
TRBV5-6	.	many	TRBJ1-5	CASTLRGQTNQPQHF	TGTGCCAGCACCCTCAGGGGACAAACCAATCAGCCCCAGCATTTT
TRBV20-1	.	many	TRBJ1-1	CSAGYTEAFF	TGCAGTGCAGGGTACACTGAAGCTTTCTTT
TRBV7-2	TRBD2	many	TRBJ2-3	CASSHSGGRADTQYF	TGTGCCAGCAGCCACAGCGGGGGCCGGGCAGATACGCAGTATTTT
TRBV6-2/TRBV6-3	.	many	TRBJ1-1	CASSYDTEAFF	TGTGCCAGCAGTTATGACACTGAAGCTTTCTTT
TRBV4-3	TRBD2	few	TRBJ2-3	CASSQVASGGADTQYF	TGCGCCAGCAGCCAAGTGGCTAGCGGGGGGGCAGATACGCAGTATTTT
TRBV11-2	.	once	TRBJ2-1	CASNSYGNEQFF	TGTGCCAGCAACTCCTACGGCAACGAGCAGTTCTTC
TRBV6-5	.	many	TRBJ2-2	CASRSIGGRNTGELFF	TGTGCCAGCAGAAGTATCGGGGGGCGGAACACCGGGGAGCTGTTTTTT
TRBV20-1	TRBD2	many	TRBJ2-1	CSARDVSGGGAYNEQFF	TGCAGTGCTAGAGATGTATCTGGCGGGGGGGCCTACAATGAGCAGTTCTTC
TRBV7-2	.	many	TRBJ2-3	CASSPRVALADTDTQYF	TGTGCCAGCAGCCCGAGAGTCGCCCTAGCCGACACAGATACGCAGTATTTT
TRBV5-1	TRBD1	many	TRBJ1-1	CASSLGTGALNTEAFF	TGCGCCAGCAGCCTAGGGACAGGGGCCCTGAACACTGAAGCTTTCTTT
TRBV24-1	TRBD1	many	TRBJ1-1	CATSDSRDRGRKGTEAFF	TGTGCCACCAGTGATTCCCGGGACAGGGGGAGAAAGGGGACTGAAGCTTTCTTT
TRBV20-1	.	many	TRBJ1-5	CSAPVPNQPQHF	TGCAGTGCTCCCGTCCCCAATCAGCCCCAGCATTTT
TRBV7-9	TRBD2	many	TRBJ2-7	CASSLGKGYGRGSYEQYF	TGTGCCAGCAGCTTAGGAAAAGGGTATGGGAGGGGTTCCTACGAGCAGTACTTC
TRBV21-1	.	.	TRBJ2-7	CASSLLTTNNDEQYF	TGTGCCAGCAGTTTACTAACGACCAATAATGACGAGCAGTACTTC
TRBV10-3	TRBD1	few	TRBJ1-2	CAISGQGAGYTF	TGTGCCATCAGTGGGCAGGGGGCTGGCTACACCTTC
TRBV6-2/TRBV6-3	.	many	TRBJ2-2	CASSPGRGLNGELFF	TGTGCCAGCAGTCCCGGCCGGGGGCTTAACGGGGAGCTGTTTTTT
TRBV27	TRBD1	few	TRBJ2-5	CASRLGQGGETQYF	TGTGCCAGCAGACTGGGACAGGGGGGGGAGACCCAGTACTTC
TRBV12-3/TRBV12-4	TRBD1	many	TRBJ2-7	CASWPGGFDEQYF	TGTGCCAGCTGGCCAGGGGGCTTCGACGAGCAGTACTTC
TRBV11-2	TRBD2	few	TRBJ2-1	CASSLVPFRERGLNEQFF	TGTGCCAGCAGCTTAGTCCCCTTTCGGGAGCGGGGACTCAATGAGCAGTTCTTC
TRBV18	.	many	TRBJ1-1	CATRPPAVGGTEAFF	TGTGCCACCAGACCGCCGGCGGTCGGTGGCACTGAAGCTTTCTTT
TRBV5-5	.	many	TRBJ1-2	CASSQNAEVNYGYTF	TGTGCCAGCAGCCAAAATGCGGAAGTAAACTATGGCTACACCTTC
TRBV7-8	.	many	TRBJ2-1	CASSGDWSYNEQFF	TGTGCCAGCAGCGGTGATTGGTCCTACAATGAGCAGTTCTTC
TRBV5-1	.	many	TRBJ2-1	CASGEGGSYNEQFF	TGCGCCAGCGGGGAAGGGGGTTCCTACAATGAGCAGTTCTTC
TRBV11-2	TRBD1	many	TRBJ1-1	CASSLVPRGQAFF	TGTGCCAGCAGCTTAGTCCCCAGGGGGCAAGCTTTCTTT
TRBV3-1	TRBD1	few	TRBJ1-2	CASSLSLDRGYTF	TGTGCCAGCAGCCTCTCCCTGGACAGGGGCTACACCTTC
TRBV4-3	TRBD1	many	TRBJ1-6	CASSSGTGYPPLHF	TGCGCCAGCAGTTCCGGGACAGGGTATCCACCCCTCCACTTT
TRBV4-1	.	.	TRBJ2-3	CASSQEPGRGSTDTQYF	TGCGCCAGCAGCCAAGAGCCGGGGAGGGGGTCCACAGATACGCAGTATTTT
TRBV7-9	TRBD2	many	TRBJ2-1	CASSPRLAGFYNEQFF	TGTGCCAGCAGCCCCAGACTAGCGGGGTTTTACAATGAGCAGTTCTTC
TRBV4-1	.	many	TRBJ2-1	CASSQDRVEPNEQFF	TGCGCCAGCAGCCAAGATCGGGTAGAGCCTAATGAGCAGTTCTTC
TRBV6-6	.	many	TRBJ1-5	CASSSLGQTGPAGPQHF	TGTGCCAGCAGTTCCTTGGGTCAAACAGGGCCCGCAGGGCCCCAGCATTTT
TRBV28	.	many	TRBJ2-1	CASSLYPRGEVDNEQFF	TGTGCCAGCAGTTTATACCCACGCGGGGAAGTAGACAATGAGCAGTTCTTC
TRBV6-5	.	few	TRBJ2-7	CASSYTVTNEQYF	TGTGCCAGCAGTTACACGGTTACCAACGAGCAGTACTTC
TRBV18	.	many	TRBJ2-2	CASSKVTPPGELFF	TGTGCCAGCTCGAAAGTCACGCCCCCCGGGGAGCTGTTTTTT
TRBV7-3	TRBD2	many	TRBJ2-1	CASSLTSGGGEQFF	TGTGCCAGCAGCTTAACCAGCGGGGGAGGTGAGCAGTTCTTC
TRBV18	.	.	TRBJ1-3	CASSPRAGFLSGNTIYF	TGTGCCAGCTCACCTCGGGCAGGTTTCCTCTCTGGAAACACCATATATTTT